Shown below are 32 T cell receptor beta chains from a single sample sequenced in a study of blood T cell repertoires in COVID-19. Using immunoSEQ multiplex PCR, the repertoire was profiled, and TCRdb retains in-frame clones only, with some absent. Counted here are 320,000 or so clones, less than 90% occurring once; the ten biggest clones make up roughly 1%. The specimen sequenced was PBMCs or T cells enriched from blood (not recorded which). The receptors here all came from a woman aged 25-40 years who had recovered from COVID-19.

This chain joins TRBV6-2 or TRBV6-3 and TRBJ2-1, with 10 bases lining up with TRBD2. The CDR3 consists of 15 residues. With 0 bases clipped from V and 9 bases from J, the junction kept 5 bases outside the gene matches. Germline V gene lookup returns CDR1 MNHEY and CDR2 SVGEGT. CDR3 nucleotide sequence: TGTGCCAGCAGTTACTCCCTAGCGGGGGCTAGTGAGCAGTTCTTC. It codes for CASSYSLAGASEQFF.

This chain uses TRBV27 with TRBJ1-2; the D is unclear. The CDR3 contains 15 residues. The V gene lost 2 bases and the J gene lost 0 bases, with 10 bases spanning the gap. CDR1 and CDR2 (germline): MNHEY, SMNVEV (reference sequence). The CDR3 DNA is TGTGCCAGCAGTTTAAGAGGTTTTTCTAACTATGGCTACACCTTC. Translating it yields CASSLRGFSNYGYTF.

This chain joins TRBV5-1 and TRBJ1-5, with D perhaps TRBD1 (5 bases). The germline CDR1 and CDR2 sequences are SGHRS and YFSETQ. V was trimmed by 1 base and J by 5 bases, leaving 10 bases between them. The CDR3 runs 14 residues. The CDR3 reads CASSLSGIDQPQHF. DNA of the CDR3: TGCGCCAGCAGCTTGTCAGGGATCGATCAGCCCCAGCATTTT.

The chain joins TRBV4-3 to TRBJ1-2; possibly TRBD1 for D (5 bases). Germline values: CDR1 LGHNA, CDR2 YSLEER. CDR3 size: 13 residues. The V end was cut by 1 base, the J end by 8 bases, with 11 bases between. The CDR3 DNA follows: TGCGCCAGCAGCCAAGCCGGGGGTGGGGGCTACACCTTC. This sequence encodes CASSQAGGGGYTF.

The rearrangement links TRBV23-1 to TRBJ2-3, with 7 bases fitting TRBD1. TRBV23-1 is sorted into the ORF group, with uncertain function. J was trimmed by 0 bases and V by 8 bases; bases with no gene match: 14. The CDR3 has 17 amino acids. The CDR3 loop reads CASHRSTRDSSTDTQYF. The CDR3 DNA is TGCGCCAGCCACCGGAGCACTAGGGACAGTAGCACAGATACGCAGTATTTT.

The chain combines TRBV7-9 with TRBJ1-2; D unclear. Germline V lookup: CDR1 SEHNR, CDR2 FQNEAQ (reference sequence). Trimming pared 0 bases from V and 2 bases from J, leaving 22 bases between. CDR3 length equals 19 residues. The CDR3 coding sequence is TGTGCCAGCAGCTTAGCTCAGGTACTAGCTGGAAGGAACAACTATGGCTACACCTTC. Translation: CASSLAQVLAGRNNYGYTF.

The V gene is TRBV2, the J gene TRBJ2-1; 11 nucleotides line up with TRBD2. CDR3 length: 14 amino acids. Per the germline V gene, CDR1 is SNHLY and CDR2 is FYNNEI. V gave up 10 bases and J gave up 1 base; unmatched junction bases: 3. The CDR3 region is CAIRLAGSYNEQFF. As DNA, the CDR3 is TGTGCCATCCGACTAGCGGGGTCCTACAATGAGCAGTTCTTC.

The chain carries TRBV3-1 (or the pseudogene TRBV3-2) and TRBJ2-2, with TRBD2 matching 10 bases. This CDR3 is built from 16 residues. Trimming took 3 bases from V and 5 from J; bases not matched to a gene: 6. CDR1 and CDR2 from the germline V gene are LGHDT and YNNKEL (reference sequence). This chain's CDR3 is CASSHLAGAGTGELFF. The CDR3 DNA reads TGTGCCAGCAGCCATCTAGCGGGGGCGGGTACCGGGGAGCTGTTTTTT.

This clone occurred a few times. J is TRBJ1-5 and V is TRBV24-1; tentatively, D is TRBD1 (5 bases). CDR1 is KGHDR, CDR2 SFDVKD, per germline. Between the trimmed V and J ends, which lost 5 bases and 3 bases, there was a span of 7 bases. The CDR3 is made up of 13 amino acids. The DNA of the CDR3 is TGTGCCACCAGTGGGACACTCAATCAGCCCCAGCATTTT. Its protein product is CATSGTLNQPQHF.

This clone was seen only once. The chain has TRBV30 and TRBJ1-3; D is undetermined. The CDR3 is 12 amino acids. The germline CDR1 and CDR2 sequences are GTSNPN and SVGIG (reference sequence). V shed 0 bases and J shed 4 bases, with 4 bases lying between them. The chain's CDR3 is CAWSVGGNTIYF. The CDR3, as DNA: TGTGCCTGGAGTGTCGGGGGAAACACCATATATTTT.

The rearrangement uses TRBV5-1 and TRBJ2-7, with 10 bases that match TRBD2. V lost 0 bases and J lost 1; bases outside the gene matches: 7. The CDR3 sequence is 17 residues long. CDR1 and CDR2 (germline): SGHRS, YFSETQ. The CDR3 nucleotides are TGCGCCAGCAGCTTGGTCCTAGCGGGGGAATGGTCCTACGAGCAGTACTTC. It is translated as CASSLVLAGEWSYEQYF.

The chain has TRBV7-2 and TRBJ1-1, with D unclear. The length of the CDR3 is 13 residues. Germline-derived CDR1 and CDR2 are SGHTA and FQGNSA. Trimming shortened V by 6 bases and J by 3 bases, and 11 bases separated the two germline ends. The CDR3, as DNA: TGTGCCAGCAGTCATGGGCCTTACACTGAAGCTTTCTTT. Protein: CASSHGPYTEAFF.

The J gene is TRBJ2-7, the V gene TRBV28; D perhaps matches TRBD2 (5 bases). With 6 bases removed from V and 6 bases from J, the gap between germline ends came to 15 bases. CDR1 and CDR2 (germline): MDHEN, SYDVKM. This CDR3 contains 13 residues. This CDR3 reads CASRGPGRGEQYF. The CDR3 bases are TGTGCCAGCAGGGGTCCGGGCCGGGGCGAGCAGTACTTC.

The chain uses TRBV2 and TRBJ2-5; 9 nucleotides align to TRBD1. This CDR3 comprises 16 residues. V lost 6 bases to trimming and J lost 5 bases; unmatched junction nucleotides: 13. The germline V gene encodes CDR1 SNHLY and CDR2 FYNNEI. The CDR3 DNA sequence: TGTGCCAGCAGCGACGTCACGACAGGGGGTTGGGAGACCCAGTACTTC. This gives the protein CASSDVTTGGWETQYF. Variable domain in full (rest from reference TRBV2 and TRBJ2-5): EPEVTQTPSHQVTQMGQEVILRCVPISNHLYFYWYRQILGQKVEFLVSFYNNEISEKSEIFDDQFSVERPDGSNFTLKIRSTKLEDSAMYFCASSDVTTGGWETQYFGPGTRLLVL.

V usage is TRBV29-1 and J usage is TRBJ2-2; a possible D gene is TRBD2 (5 bases). Germline V gene sequence: CDR1 SQVTM, CDR2 ANQGSEA. The CDR3 totals 13 residues. V lost 4 bases to trimming and J lost 4 bases, with 10 bases between them. In DNA form, the CDR3 reads TGCAGCGTTGGGACTCGAGCCACCGGGGAGCTGTTTTTT. Its protein product is CSVGTRATGELFF.

The V and J genes are TRBV4-3 and TRBJ1-2, with 8 bases lining up with TRBD1. The V gene end was trimmed by 0 bases and the J gene end by 7 bases; junction bases not matched to a gene: 4. The CDR3 loop spans 14 amino acids. CDR1 and CDR2 (germline): LGHNA, YSLEER. CDR3 protein: CASSQEQGAVGYTF. As DNA, the CDR3 is TGCGCCAGCAGCCAAGAGCAGGGGGCGGTTGGCTACACCTTC.

The chain is built from TRBV3-1 (or the pseudogene TRBV3-2) and TRBJ2-1; 13 bases are shared with TRBD2. The CDR3 loop spans 16 amino acids. Germline values: CDR1 LGHDT, CDR2 YNNKEL (reference sequence). V lost 5 bases, J lost 4 bases, and 5 bases stayed unmatched. CDR3 in amino acids: CASSTGLAGVYNEQFF. The CDR3 DNA sequence: TGTGCCAGCAGCACCGGACTAGCGGGGGTATACAATGAGCAGTTCTTC.

This sequence joins TRBV28 and TRBJ1-5; 9 nucleotides agree with TRBD1. This CDR3 is built from 15 residues. The junction had 7 bases not matched to a gene; V was cut back by 3 bases and J by 7 bases. CDR1 is MDHEN, CDR2 SYDVKM, per germline. CDR3 sequence: CASSFGTGMGQPQHF. The CDR3 nucleotides are TGTGCCAGCAGTTTCGGGACAGGGATGGGGCAGCCCCAGCATTTT.

V gene TRBV10-1 combines with J gene TRBJ2-1; 7 nucleotides match TRBD1. Germline CDR1 reads WNHNN; CDR2 reads SYGVQD (reference sequence). The V gene end was trimmed by 4 bases and the J gene end by 9 bases; junction bases not matched to a gene: 6. This CDR3 is built from 13 residues. The CDR3 spells CASSGGQSPEQFF. CDR3 nucleotides: TGCGCCAGCAGTGGGGGACAGTCTCCTGAGCAGTTCTTC.

J is TRBJ1-1 and V is TRBV29-1; D is possibly TRBD1 (5 bases). CDR1 is SQVTM, CDR2 ANQGSEA, per germline. Trimming pared 0 bases from V and 4 bases from J, leaving 9 bases between. This CDR3 is 13 amino acids long. CDR3 sequence (DNA): TGCAGCGTTGAAGAAAGTCAGGGCACTGAAGCTTTCTTT. Amino acids: CSVEESQGTEAFF.

This chain uses TRBV30 with TRBJ2-7; 11 bases map to TRBD2. Trimming took 2 bases from V and 2 from J; bases not matched to a gene: 5. Germline V gives CDR1 GTSNPN, CDR2 SVGIG (reference sequence). The CDR3 spans 15 residues. The CDR3: CAWSPLAGVAYEQYF. CDR3 sequence (DNA): TGTGCCTGGAGTCCACTAGCGGGGGTCGCCTACGAGCAGTACTTC.

The chain couples TRBV11-2 to TRBJ2-2, with a tentative D call TRBD1 (5 bases). V lost 2 bases and J 0 bases, leaving 10 bases between the germline ends. This CDR3 is 16 amino acids long. Germline lookup yields CDR1 SGHAT and CDR2 FQNNGV. CDR3 bases: TGTGCCAGCAGCTTATTTCGGACAACGAACACCGGGGAGCTGTTTTTT. It specifies CASSLFRTTNTGELFF. The whole variable domain, filled in from reference TRBV11-2 and TRBJ2-2, reads EAGVAQSPRYKIIEKRQSVAFWCNPISGHATLYWYQQILGQGPKLLIQFQNNGVVDDSQLPKDRFSAERLKGVDSTLKIQPAKLEDSAVYLCASSLFRTTNTGELFFGEGSRLTVL.

The rearrangement links TRBV5-4 to TRBJ2-3; 15 bases match TRBD2. V lost 3 bases, J lost 2 bases, and 4 bases stayed unmatched. Looked up from germline, CDR1 is SGHNT and CDR2 is YYREEE (reference sequence). The CDR3 extends over 17 amino acids. The CDR3 loop is CASSWTSGGASTDTQYF. CDR3 sequence (DNA): TGTGCCAGCAGCTGGACTAGCGGGGGGGCCTCCACAGATACGCAGTATTTT.

V and J are TRBV7-9 and TRBJ1-1, with D possibly TRBD1 on 5 matching bases. The germline V gene encodes CDR1 SEHNR and CDR2 FQNEAQ (reference sequence). This CDR3 is 15 amino acids long. V was trimmed by 1 base and J by 6 bases, leaving 15 bases between them. Here the CDR3 reads CASSLGWQGGPEAFF. The DNA of the CDR3 is TGTGCCAGCAGCTTAGGGTGGCAGGGTGGGCCTGAAGCTTTCTTT.

The chain carries TRBV5-1 and TRBJ1-4; 11 bases agree with TRBD1. This CDR3 spans 17 amino acids. V lost 0 bases and J lost 7; bases outside the gene matches: 8. In germline, CDR1 is SGHRS, CDR2 YFSETQ. CDR3 amino acids: CASSLAGQGAPGEKLFF. As DNA, the CDR3 is TGCGCCAGCAGCTTGGCAGGACAGGGGGCGCCGGGTGAAAAACTGTTTTTT.

This clone was detected a few times. This chain connects TRBV15 to TRBJ1-6, with TRBD1 matching 7 bases. From germline, CDR1 is LNHNV and CDR2 YYDKDF (reference sequence). The CDR3 runs 12 residues. J gave up 14 bases and V 5 bases, and 6 bases lay outside the gene matches. The CDR3 reads CATSRRTGALHF. The CDR3 DNA reads as TGTGCCACCAGCCGAAGGACAGGTGCCCTCCACTTT.

The CDR3 reads CASSLDRGPDEQYF. The DNA of the CDR3 is TGCGCCAGCAGCTTGGACAGGGGGCCCGACGAGCAGTACTTC. The chain employs TRBV5-1 and TRBJ2-7; 9 bases are shared with TRBD1. The CDR3 is 14 amino acids. Germline-derived CDR1 and CDR2 are SGHRS and YFSETQ. J gave up 5 bases and V 0 bases, and 3 bases lay outside the gene matches.

V gene TRBV27 combines with J gene TRBJ2-3; 8 bases are a match to TRBD2. V shed 8 bases, J shed 5 bases, and the junction held 12 bases outside the gene matches. This CDR3 region has 15 residues. In germline, CDR1 is MNHEY, CDR2 SMNVEV (reference sequence). The CDR3 DNA reads TGTGCCAGCCGAGTAGCGGGGTCAGGGATAGATACGCAGTATTTT. This sequence encodes CASRVAGSGIDTQYF.

This clone was found a few times. The V and J genes are TRBV7-2 and TRBJ1-2, with D perhaps TRBD1 (6 bases). The CDR3 sequence is 15 residues long. CDR1 is SGHTA, CDR2 FQGNSA, per germline. Trimming removed 5 bases at V and 3 bases at J, with 16 bases between. The CDR3 spells CASSLIGGADYGYTF. As DNA, the CDR3 is TGTGCCAGCAGCCTTATTGGGGGGGCTGACTATGGCTACACCTTC. Filled out from reference TRBV7-2 and TRBJ1-2, the complete variable domain reads GAGVSQSPSNKVTEKGKDVELRCDPISGHTALYWYRQSLGQGLEFLIYFQGNSAPDKSGLPSDRFSAERTGGSVSTLTIQRTQQEDSAVYLCASSLIGGADYGYTFGSGTRLTVV.

The chain combines TRBV12-3 or TRBV12-4 with TRBJ1-2; 8 bases are shared with TRBD1. The CDR3 runs 13 residues. After removal of 5 bases from V and 4 bases from J, the junction contained 3 bases not matched to a gene. The CDR3 DNA is TGTGCCAGCAGTCTACAGGGGGGCTATGGCTACACCTTC. It yields the protein CASSLQGGYGYTF.

The chain joins TRBV28 to TRBJ1-3; tentatively, D is TRBD1 (6 bases). The CDR3 is 15 amino acids. The germline gives CDR1 MDHEN, CDR2 SYDVKM. With 6 bases removed from V and 4 bases from J, the gap between germline ends came to 16 bases. The CDR3 protein is CASRLLQGSGNTIYF. In DNA, the CDR3 is TGTGCCAGCAGACTCCTACAGGGTTCGGGAAACACCATATATTTT.

V gene TRBV3-1 (or the pseudogene TRBV3-2) combines with J gene TRBJ1-1; maybe TRBD1 (6 bases). Between the trimmed V and J ends, which lost 7 bases and 2 bases, there was a span of 17 bases. Germline V CDR1 and CDR2: LGHDT, YNNKEL (reference sequence). This CDR3 is 15 amino acids long. CDR3 nucleotides: TGTGCCAGCACCTCAAGCGGGGGGGGCAACACTGAAGCTTTCTTT. Residues: CASTSSGGGNTEAFF.